Listed below are T cell receptor beta chains from one sample, sequenced in a study of regulatory T cells in long-lasting Graves disease. A single record per CDR3 protein comes from TCRdb applying MiXCR to the multiplex PCR reads. The sample lists about 430,000 distinct CDR3 sequences, about 15% seen once, with about 8.3% in the top ten. The sample was also reused in another study, on T cells in Graves' hyperthyroidism and ophthalmopathy.

The sequencing used peripheral blood mononuclear cells (PBMCs), collected at new diagnosis, from a patient treated with antithyroid drugs. These receptors were taken from a woman in her forties with Graves disease. Each CDR3 is given with its conserved first and last residue. The D gene is left open where the match is weak. Part of the rows lack a size; the others show once, few, many or a class for expanded clones.

cdr3_aa cdr3_nt j_call clone_size v_call d_call
CASSLRTSGRVNTGELFF TGTGCCAGCAGCCTCAGGACTAGCGGGAGGGTAAACACCGGGGAGCTGTTTTTT TRBJ2-2 . TRBV5-4 TRBD2
CSVDGPGLAGVTDTQYF TGCAGCGTTGATGGGCCAGGACTAGCGGGAGTTACAGATACGCAGTATTTT TRBJ2-3 once TRBV29-1 TRBD2
CASSLVREFTYNEQFF TGTGCCAGCAGCTTAGTGCGGGAGTTCACCTACAATGAGCAGTTCTTC TRBJ2-1 many TRBV7-2 TRBD2
CASKGVPGPYEQYF TGTGCCAGCAAGGGGGTTCCGGGCCCCTACGAGCAGTACTTC TRBJ2-7 many TRBV2 .
CASSLDGRGRTGTQYF TGCGCCAGCAGCTTGGATGGAAGGGGGAGAACAGGTACGCAGTATTTT TRBJ2-3 . TRBV5-1 .
CAFRDSSEKLFF TGTGCCTTCCGGGACAGTTCAGAAAAACTGTTTTTT TRBJ1-4 few TRBV30 TRBD1
CASSLREMDTQYF TGTGCCAGCAGCCTCCGCGAGATGGATACGCAGTATTTT TRBJ2-3 many TRBV7-9 .
CASSLVAGRSYSNQPQHF TGTGCCAGCAGCTTAGTGGCGGGGAGGTCTTATAGCAATCAGCCCCAGCATTTT TRBJ1-5 many TRBV7-8 .
CASSYRGGEQYF TGTGCCAGCAGCTACAGGGGTGGCGAGCAGTACTTC TRBJ2-7 few TRBV3-1 TRBD1
CASSAASGTFF TGCGCCAGCAGCGCGGCTAGCGGGACCTTCTTC TRBJ2-1 many TRBV5-1 TRBD2
CASSYAGTNQPQHF TGTGCCAGCAGTTACGCGGGGACTAATCAGCCCCAGCATTTT TRBJ1-5 . TRBV6-5 .
CASSLEPRDRSYSYEQYF TGCGCCAGCAGCTTGGAACCCCGGGACAGGTCTTACTCCTACGAGCAGTACTTC TRBJ2-7 many TRBV5-1 TRBD1
CASGLFYGQYF TGTGCTAGTGGTTTGTTCTACGGGCAGTACTTC TRBJ2-7 . TRBV12-5 .
CASSNQGAWDTQYF TGCGCCAGCAGCAATCAGGGGGCTTGGGATACGCAGTATTTT TRBJ2-3 many TRBV5-1 TRBD1
CATSRVSLGYEAFF TGTGCCACCAGCAGAGTATCACTAGGGTACGAAGCTTTCTTT TRBJ1-1 many TRBV15 .
CASSLWASGRVSNEQFF TGCGCCAGCAGCTTGTGGGCTAGCGGGAGGGTCTCGAATGAGCAGTTCTTC TRBJ2-1 . TRBV5-1 TRBD2
CSARGVGEKLFF TGCAGTGCTAGAGGGGTGGGGGAAAAACTGTTTTTT TRBJ1-4 . TRBV20-1 .
CSAGHHYGYTF TGCAGCGCCGGCCACCACTATGGCTACACCTTC TRBJ1-2 many TRBV29-1 .
CASSLVAQVYSGNTIYF TGTGCCAGCAGCTTAGTGGCTCAAGTGTACTCTGGAAACACCATATATTTT TRBJ1-3 few TRBV7-2 .
CASSLGGGQKGNQPQHF TGTGCCAGCAGCTTAGGTGGGGGACAGAAGGGCAATCAGCCCCAGCATTTT TRBJ1-5 few TRBV7-9 TRBD1
CASRSGTENTEAFF TGCGCCAGCAGATCCGGAACAGAGAACACTGAAGCTTTCTTT TRBJ1-1 . TRBV5-1 .
CASSRVVRTSGVQETQYF TGTGCCAGTAGTAGGGTAGTTCGAACTAGCGGGGTCCAAGAGACCCAGTACTTC TRBJ2-5 many TRBV19 TRBD2
CASSPILWDGNHLSYEQYF TGTGCCAGCTCACCAATACTGTGGGACGGCAATCACCTCTCCTACGAGCAGTACTTC TRBJ2-7 few TRBV18 .
CASTTPGNTIYF TGTGCCAGCACTACCCCTGGAAACACCATATATTTT TRBJ1-3 many TRBV28 .
CASSLEWGSQETQYF TGTGCCAGCAGCTTAGAATGGGGCAGCCAAGAGACCCAGTACTTC TRBJ2-5 many TRBV7-8 .
CASSWWEGSNTGELFF TGTGCCAGCAGCTGGTGGGAGGGCAGTAACACCGGGGAGCTGTTTTTT TRBJ2-2 many TRBV7-8 TRBD2
CASSSFNGIYEQYF TGTGCCAGCTCATCATTCAACGGCATCTACGAGCAGTACTTC TRBJ2-7 . TRBV18 .
CATMAPGAYEQYF TGTGCCACCATGGCTCCAGGGGCCTACGAGCAGTACTTC TRBJ2-7 . TRBV24-1 .
CSARDSGEPYEQYF TGCAGTGCTAGAGATAGCGGGGAACCCTACGAGCAGTACTTC TRBJ2-7 . TRBV20-1 TRBD2
CASSLGSNYGYTF TGTGCCAGCAGCCTCGGGAGTAACTATGGCTACACCTTC TRBJ1-2 many TRBV2 .
CASSKGQGEGYTF TGTGCCAGCAGCAAGGGACAGGGGGAAGGCTACACCTTC TRBJ1-2 many TRBV7-9 TRBD1
CSATAQIEQYF TGCAGTGCCACCGCCCAGATAGAGCAGTATTTT TRBJ2-3 . TRBV20-1 .
CASSRQGVGFGYTF TGTGCCAGCAGTAGACAGGGTGTTGGGTTTGGCTACACCTTC TRBJ1-2 many TRBV27 TRBD1
CASSAGAAATNEKLFF TGTGCCAGCAGCGCGGGGGCAGCTGCAACTAATGAAAAACTGTTTTTT TRBJ1-4 many TRBV13 .
CSVATWGREQYF TGCAGCGTAGCCACTTGGGGCCGGGAGCAGTACTTC TRBJ2-7 . TRBV29-1 .
CASSTDPGLTEAFF TGTGCCAGCTCAACCGATCCAGGGTTAACTGAAGCTTTCTTT TRBJ1-1 . TRBV18 .
CSARDGQGGTNEQFF TGCAGTGCTAGAGATGGGCAGGGCGGAACCAATGAGCAGTTCTTC TRBJ2-1 . TRBV20-1 .
CASSEGLAGETQYF TGTGCCAGCTCGGAGGGACTAGCGGGAGAGACCCAGTACTTC TRBJ2-5 few TRBV7-9 TRBD2
CASSFRAGANVLTF TGTGCCAGCAGTTTTCGGGCTGGGGCCAACGTCCTGACTTTC TRBJ2-6 few TRBV6-2/TRBV6-3 .
CASRPKFNEQFF TGTGCCAGCAGACCTAAGTTCAATGAGCAGTTCTTC TRBJ2-1 many TRBV6-1 .
CASSFVSGSNQPQHF TGTGCCAGCAGTTTTGTTTCTGGTAGCAATCAGCCCCAGCATTTT TRBJ1-5 many TRBV27 .
CSVGTGYYGYTF TGCAGCGTTGGAACAGGGTACTATGGCTACACCTTC TRBJ1-2 few TRBV29-1 .
CSALAGLAGGEQYF TGCAGTGCTTTAGCCGGACTAGCGGGAGGCGAGCAGTACTTC TRBJ2-7 many TRBV20-1 TRBD2
CASRAPQGVPSEQYF TGTGCCAGCAGAGCTCCGCAGGGAGTCCCTTCCGAGCAGTACTTC TRBJ2-7 . TRBV6-1 .
CASSLKLDNEQFF TGTGCCAGCAGCTTAAAACTGGACAATGAGCAGTTCTTC TRBJ2-1 many TRBV13 .
CASSLAGSTYYGYTF TGTGCCAGCAGTTTAGCCGGCAGCACTTACTATGGCTACACCTTC TRBJ1-2 many TRBV28 .
CSARSWGDNNEQFF TGCAGTGCTAGGAGTTGGGGGGATAACAATGAGCAGTTCTTC TRBJ2-1 . TRBV20-1 .
CASSYGVGGYEQYF TGTGCCAGCAGTTACGGTGTAGGCGGCTACGAGCAGTACTTC TRBJ2-7 . TRBV6-2/TRBV6-3 .
CASSPPSGGYNEQFF TGTGCCAGCAGTCCCCCTAGCGGGGGATACAATGAGCAGTTCTTC TRBJ2-1 . TRBV27 TRBD2
CASSAGTKSTDTQYF TGTGCCAGCAGCGCCGGGACTAAAAGCACAGATACGCAGTATTTT TRBJ2-3 many TRBV7-8 TRBD2
CSAPFGTLPYEQYF TGCAGTGCTCCCTTCGGGACGCTCCCCTACGAGCAGTACTTC TRBJ2-7 . TRBV20-1 .
CASSRLPSAPQHF TGTGCCAGCAGCCGCTTACCGTCAGCCCCCCAGCATTTT TRBJ1-5 many TRBV3-1 .
CAWSDGTGFDEQFF TGTGCCTGGAGTGACGGGACAGGGTTCGATGAGCAGTTCTTC TRBJ2-1 . TRBV30 TRBD1
CASSVVGEYDEQFF TGTGCCAGCAGCGTAGTTGGGGAGTACGATGAGCAGTTCTTC TRBJ2-1 many TRBV9 .